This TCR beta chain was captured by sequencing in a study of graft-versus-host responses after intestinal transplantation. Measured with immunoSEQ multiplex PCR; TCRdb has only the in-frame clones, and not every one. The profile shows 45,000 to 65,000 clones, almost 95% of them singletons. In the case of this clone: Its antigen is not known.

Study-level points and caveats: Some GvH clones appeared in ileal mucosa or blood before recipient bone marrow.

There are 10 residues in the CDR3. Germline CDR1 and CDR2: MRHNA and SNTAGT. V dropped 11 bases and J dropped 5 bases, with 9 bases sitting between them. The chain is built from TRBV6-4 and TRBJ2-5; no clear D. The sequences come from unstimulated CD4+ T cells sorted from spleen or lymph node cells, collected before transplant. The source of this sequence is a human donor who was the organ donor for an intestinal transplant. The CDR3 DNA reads TGTGCCCCCCAGGCCGAGACCCAGTACTTC. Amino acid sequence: CAPQAETQYF.